This record covers a single T cell receptor beta chain. Its antigen is unidentified. This specimen belongs to a study of cytotoxic CD8 clonotypes in ibrutinib-treated CLL. Study-level information: Mean productive templates were about 250,000; mean productive rearrangements were about 90,000. Findings and limits, study-wide: Clonality went up at the time of ibrutinib response, stayed stable in sustained remission, and later dropped back toward its baseline level at progression.

Sequencing was performed with immunoSEQ multiplex PCR; in TCRdb, only in-frame clones are kept and a portion is missing. The sample lists approximately 200,000 clones; around three quarters were seen once. Germline values: CDR1 LGHNA, CDR2 YNFKEQ. V gave up 1 base and J gave up 0 bases; unmatched junction bases: 15. The CDR3 sequence is 20 residues long. This specimen consisted of PBMCs, obtained after 24 months of ibrutinib treatment. The TCR originated in a human donor with chronic lymphocytic leukemia. V is TRBV4-2 and J is TRBJ2-1; the match to TRBD2 covers 7 bases. The CDR3 DNA sequence: TGTGCCAGCAGCCAAGGGGTCACTAGCGCCTCATGGAGCTCCTACAATGAGCAGTTCTTC. It encodes CASSQGVTSASWSSYNEQFF.